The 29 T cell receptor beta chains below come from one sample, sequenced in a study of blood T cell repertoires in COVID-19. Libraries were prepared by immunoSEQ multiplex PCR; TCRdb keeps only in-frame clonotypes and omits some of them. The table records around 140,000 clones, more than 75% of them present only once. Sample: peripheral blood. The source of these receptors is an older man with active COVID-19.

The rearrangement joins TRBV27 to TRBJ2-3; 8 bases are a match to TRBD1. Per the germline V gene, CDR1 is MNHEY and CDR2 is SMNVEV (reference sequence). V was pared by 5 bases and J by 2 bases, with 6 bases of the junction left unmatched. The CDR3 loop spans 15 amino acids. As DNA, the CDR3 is TGTGCCAGCAGTCTCAGGACAGGGTCCACAGATACGCAGTATTTT. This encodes CASSLRTGSTDTQYF.

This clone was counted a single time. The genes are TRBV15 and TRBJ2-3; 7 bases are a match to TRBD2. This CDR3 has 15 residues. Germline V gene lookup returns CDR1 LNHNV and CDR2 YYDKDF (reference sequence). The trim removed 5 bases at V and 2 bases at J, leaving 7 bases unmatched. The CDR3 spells CATSRTGLDTDTQYF. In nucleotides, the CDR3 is TGTGCCACCAGCCGCACAGGACTAGACACAGATACGCAGTATTTT.

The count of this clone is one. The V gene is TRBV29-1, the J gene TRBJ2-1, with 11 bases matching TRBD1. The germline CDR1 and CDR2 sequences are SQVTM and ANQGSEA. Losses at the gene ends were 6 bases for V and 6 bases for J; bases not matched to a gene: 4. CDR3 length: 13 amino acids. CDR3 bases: TGCAGCGTCCGGGGGACAGGGGGCAATGAGCAGTTCTTC. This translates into CSVRGTGGNEQFF.

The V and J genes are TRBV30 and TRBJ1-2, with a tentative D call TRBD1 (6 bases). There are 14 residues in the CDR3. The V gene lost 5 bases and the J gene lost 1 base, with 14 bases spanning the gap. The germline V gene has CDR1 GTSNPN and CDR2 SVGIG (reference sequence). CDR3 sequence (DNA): TGTGCCTGGGACTACGGGACATTTAACTATGGCTACACCTTC. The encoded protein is CAWDYGTFNYGYTF.

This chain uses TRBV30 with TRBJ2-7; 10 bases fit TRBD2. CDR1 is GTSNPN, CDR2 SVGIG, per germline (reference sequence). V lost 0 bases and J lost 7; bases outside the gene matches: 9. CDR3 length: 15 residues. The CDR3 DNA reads TGTGCCTGGAGTGTATTGGGTCTAGCGGGAGAAGAGCAGTACTTC. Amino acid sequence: CAWSVLGLAGEEQYF.

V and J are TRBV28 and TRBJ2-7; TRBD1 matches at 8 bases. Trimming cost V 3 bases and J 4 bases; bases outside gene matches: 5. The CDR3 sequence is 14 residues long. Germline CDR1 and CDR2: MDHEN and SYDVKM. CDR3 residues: CASSFQGAQYEQYF. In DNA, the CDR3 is TGTGCCAGCAGTTTTCAGGGGGCCCAGTACGAGCAGTACTTC.

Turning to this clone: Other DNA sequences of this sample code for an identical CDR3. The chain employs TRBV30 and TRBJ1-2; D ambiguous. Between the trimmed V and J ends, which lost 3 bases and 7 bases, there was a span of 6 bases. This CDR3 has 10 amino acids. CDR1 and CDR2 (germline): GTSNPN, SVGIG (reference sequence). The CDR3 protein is CAWRRGGYTF. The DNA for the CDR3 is TGTGCCTGGAGACGGGGTGGCTACACCTTC.

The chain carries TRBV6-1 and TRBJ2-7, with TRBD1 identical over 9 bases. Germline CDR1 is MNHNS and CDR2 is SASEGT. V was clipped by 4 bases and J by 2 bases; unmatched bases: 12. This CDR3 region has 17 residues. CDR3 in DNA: TGTGCCAGCAGTGGGCGGGACAGGGCTACCGGGACCTACGAGCAGTACTTC. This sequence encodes CASSGRDRATGTYEQYF.

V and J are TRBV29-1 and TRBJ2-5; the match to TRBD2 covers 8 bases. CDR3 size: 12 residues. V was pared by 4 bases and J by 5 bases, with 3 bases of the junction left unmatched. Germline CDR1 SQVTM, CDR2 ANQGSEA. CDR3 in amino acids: CSVGASGETQYF. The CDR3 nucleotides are TGCAGCGTTGGCGCTAGCGGGGAGACCCAGTACTTC.

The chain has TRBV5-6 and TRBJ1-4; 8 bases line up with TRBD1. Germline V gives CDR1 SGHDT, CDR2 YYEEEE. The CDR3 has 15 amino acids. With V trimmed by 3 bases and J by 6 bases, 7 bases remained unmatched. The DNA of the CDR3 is TGTGCCAGCAGCTCCAGGACAGGGCGGGATGAAAAACTGTTTTTT. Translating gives CASSSRTGRDEKLFF.

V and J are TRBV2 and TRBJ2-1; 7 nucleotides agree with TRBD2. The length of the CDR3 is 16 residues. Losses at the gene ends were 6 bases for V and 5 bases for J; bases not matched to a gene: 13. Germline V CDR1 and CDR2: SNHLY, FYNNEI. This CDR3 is CASRRRLALTNNEQFF. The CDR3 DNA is TGTGCCAGCAGGAGGCGACTAGCCTTAACCAACAATGAGCAGTTCTTC.

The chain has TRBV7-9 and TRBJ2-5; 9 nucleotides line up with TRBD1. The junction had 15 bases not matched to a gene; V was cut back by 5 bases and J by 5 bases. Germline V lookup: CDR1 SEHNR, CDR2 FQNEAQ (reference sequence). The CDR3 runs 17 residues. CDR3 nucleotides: TGTGCCAGCAGCGCCGGGACAGGGTACGGTGCCCCCGAGACCCAGTACTTC. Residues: CASSAGTGYGAPETQYF. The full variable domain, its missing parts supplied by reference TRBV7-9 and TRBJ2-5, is DTGVSQNPRHKITKRGQNVTFRCDPISEHNRLYWYRQTLGQGPEFLTYFQNEAQLEKSRLLSDRFSAERPKGSFSTLEIQRTEQGDSAMYLCASSAGTGYGAPETQYFGPGTRLLVL.

The CDR3 sequence is CASSDSDTQYF. The CDR3 coding sequence is TGTGCCAGCAGTGATAGCGATACGCAGTATTTT. The chain has TRBV2 and TRBJ2-3; no clear D. There are 11 residues in the CDR3. V lost 3 bases and J 6 bases, leaving 4 bases between the germline ends. The germline gives CDR1 SNHLY, CDR2 FYNNEI.

The CDR3 coding sequence is TGTGCCTGGTCGGGTTATAGCACAGATACGCAGTATTTT. Translating gives CAWSGYSTDTQYF. The chain uses TRBV30 and TRBJ2-3, with D unresolved. The CDR3 is made up of 13 amino acids. V was trimmed by 5 bases and J by 0 bases, leaving 9 bases between them. From germline, CDR1 is GTSNPN and CDR2 SVGIG (reference sequence).

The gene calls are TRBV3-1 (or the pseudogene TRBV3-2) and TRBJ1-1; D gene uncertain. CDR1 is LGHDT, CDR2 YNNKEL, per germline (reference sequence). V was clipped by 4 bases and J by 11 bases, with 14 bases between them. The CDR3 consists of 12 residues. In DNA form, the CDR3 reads TGTGCCAGCAGCCCCAGGACGGGAAGGGCTTTCTTT. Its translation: CASSPRTGRAFF.

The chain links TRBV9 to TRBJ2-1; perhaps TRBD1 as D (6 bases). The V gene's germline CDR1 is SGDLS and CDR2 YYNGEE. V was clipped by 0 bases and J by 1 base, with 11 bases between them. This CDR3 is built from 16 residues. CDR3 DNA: TGTGCCAGCAGCGTAGTAAGCAGGGGATCCTACAATGAGCAGTTCTTC. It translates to CASSVVSRGSYNEQFF.

As DNA, the CDR3 is TGTGCCAGCAGTTACGAACAGGGGCGAGACGAGCAGTACTTC. This sequence encodes CASSYEQGRDEQYF. The chain couples TRBV6-6 to TRBJ2-7; the match to TRBD1 covers 7 bases. The germline V gene has CDR1 MNHNY and CDR2 SVGAGI (reference sequence). J lost 5 bases, V lost 2 bases, and 6 bases had no gene match. This CDR3 is built from 14 residues.

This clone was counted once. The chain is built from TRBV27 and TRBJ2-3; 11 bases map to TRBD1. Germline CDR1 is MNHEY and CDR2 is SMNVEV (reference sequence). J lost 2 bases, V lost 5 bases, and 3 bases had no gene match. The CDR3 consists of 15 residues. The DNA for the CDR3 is TGTGCCAGCAGTCCGGGACAGGGGGACACAGATACGCAGTATTTT. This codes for CASSPGQGDTDTQYF.

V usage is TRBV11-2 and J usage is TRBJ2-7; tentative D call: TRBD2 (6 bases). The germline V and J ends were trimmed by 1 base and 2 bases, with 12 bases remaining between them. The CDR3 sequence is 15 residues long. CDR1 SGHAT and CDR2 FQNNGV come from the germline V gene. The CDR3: CASSLGLAGTYEQYF. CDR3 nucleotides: TGTGCCAGCAGCTTAGGGTTGGCGGGAACCTACGAGCAGTACTTC.

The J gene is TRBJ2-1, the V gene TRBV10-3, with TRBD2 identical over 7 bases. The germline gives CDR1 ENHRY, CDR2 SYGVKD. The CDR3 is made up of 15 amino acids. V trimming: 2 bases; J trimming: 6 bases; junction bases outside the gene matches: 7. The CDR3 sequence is CAISEPLRTSNEQFF. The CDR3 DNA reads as TGTGCCATCAGTGAGCCCCTGCGGACTAGCAATGAGCAGTTCTTC.

CDR3 residues: CASSVSSGANVLTF. The CDR3 region has the DNA TGTGCCAGCAGCGTTAGCTCTGGGGCCAACGTCCTGACTTTC. The chain couples TRBV9 to TRBJ2-6; D is unresolved. Trimming left V 2 bases short and J 0 bases short, with 3 bases between. Germline CDR1 reads SGDLS; CDR2 reads YYNGEE. The CDR3 runs to 14 residues.

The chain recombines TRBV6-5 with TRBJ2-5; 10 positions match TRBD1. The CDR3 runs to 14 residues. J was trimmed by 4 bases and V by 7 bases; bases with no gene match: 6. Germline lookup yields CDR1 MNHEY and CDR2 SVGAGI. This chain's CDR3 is CASNRDRGPETQYF. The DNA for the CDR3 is TGTGCCAGCAACCGGGACAGGGGTCCAGAGACCCAGTACTTC.

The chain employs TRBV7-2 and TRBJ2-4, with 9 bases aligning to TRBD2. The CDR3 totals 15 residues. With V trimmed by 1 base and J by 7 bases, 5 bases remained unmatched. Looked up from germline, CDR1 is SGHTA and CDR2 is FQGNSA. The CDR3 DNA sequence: TGTGCCAGCAGCTTAGGCACGGCGGGGGGGAACATTCAGTACTTC. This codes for CASSLGTAGGNIQYF. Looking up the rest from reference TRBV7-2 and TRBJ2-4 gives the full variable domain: GAGVSQSPSNKVTEKGKDVELRCDPISGHTALYWYRQSLGQGLEFLIYFQGNSAPDKSGLPSDRFSAERTGGSVSTLTIQRTQQEDSAVYLCASSLGTAGGNIQYFGAGTRLSVL.

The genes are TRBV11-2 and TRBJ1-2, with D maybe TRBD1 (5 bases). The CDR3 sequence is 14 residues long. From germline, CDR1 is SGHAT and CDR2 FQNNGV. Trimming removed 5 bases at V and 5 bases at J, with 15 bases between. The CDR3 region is CASSPRQGEYGYTF. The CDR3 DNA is TGTGCCAGCAGCCCCCGCCAGGGCGAGTATGGCTACACCTTC. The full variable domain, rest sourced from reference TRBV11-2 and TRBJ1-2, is EAGVAQSPRYKIIEKRQSVAFWCNPISGHATLYWYQQILGQGPKLLIQFQNNGVVDDSQLPKDRFSAERLKGVDSTLKIQPAKLEDSAVYLCASSPRQGEYGYTFGSGTRLTVV.

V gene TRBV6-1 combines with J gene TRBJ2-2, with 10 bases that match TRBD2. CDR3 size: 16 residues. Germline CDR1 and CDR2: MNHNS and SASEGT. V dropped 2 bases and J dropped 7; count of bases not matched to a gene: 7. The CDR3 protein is CASSERTSGKFGELFF. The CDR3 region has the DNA TGTGCCAGCAGTGAACGTACTAGCGGGAAGTTCGGGGAGCTGTTTTTT.

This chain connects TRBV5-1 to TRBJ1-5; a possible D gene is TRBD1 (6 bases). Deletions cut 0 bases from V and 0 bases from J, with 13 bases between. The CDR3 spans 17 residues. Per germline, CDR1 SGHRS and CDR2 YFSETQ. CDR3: CASSLATDSYSNQPQHF. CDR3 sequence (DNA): TGCGCCAGCAGCTTGGCCACGGACAGCTATAGCAATCAGCCCCAGCATTTT.

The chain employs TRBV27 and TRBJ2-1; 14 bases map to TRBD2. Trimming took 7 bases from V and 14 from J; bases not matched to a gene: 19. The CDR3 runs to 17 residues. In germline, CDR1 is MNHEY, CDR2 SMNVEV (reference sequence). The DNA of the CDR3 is TGTGCCAGCACCCCGGCAGCGGGACTAGCGGGAGTGGCGGGGGAGTTCTTC. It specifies CASTPAAGLAGVAGEFF.

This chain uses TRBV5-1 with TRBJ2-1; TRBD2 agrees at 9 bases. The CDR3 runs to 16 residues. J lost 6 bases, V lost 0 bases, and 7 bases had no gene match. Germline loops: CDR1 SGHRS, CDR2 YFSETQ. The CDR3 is CASSLAGLAGTNEQFF. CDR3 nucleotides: TGCGCCAGCAGCTTGGCCGGGCTAGCGGGAACCAATGAGCAGTTCTTC.

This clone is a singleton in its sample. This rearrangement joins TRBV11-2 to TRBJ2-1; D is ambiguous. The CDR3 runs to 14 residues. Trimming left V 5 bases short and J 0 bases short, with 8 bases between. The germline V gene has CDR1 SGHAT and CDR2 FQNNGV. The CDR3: CASSPMASYNEQFF. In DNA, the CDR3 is TGTGCCAGCAGCCCGATGGCCTCCTACAATGAGCAGTTCTTC.